Shown below are 10 T cell receptor beta chains from a single sample sequenced in a study of blood T cell repertoires in COVID-19. Repertoires were generated with immunoSEQ multiplex PCR, while TCRdb's copy carries only in-frame clones and drops some. The table lists around 130,000 clones, 70% to 90% of them singletons. The source material was peripheral blood. Receptors were obtained from a woman between 50 and 59 years old who had recovered from COVID-19.

This clone is a singleton in its sample. The chain uses TRBV19 and TRBJ1-6; D remains ambiguous. The V gene lost 1 base and the J gene lost 3 bases, with 13 bases spanning the gap. The CDR3 contains 17 residues. CDR1 and CDR2 from the germline V gene are LNHDA and SQIVND (reference sequence). The CDR3 bases are TGTGCCAGTAGTATAGCGGTTGCAGGATTCTATAATTCACCCCTCCACTTT. It translates to CASSIAVAGFYNSPLHF.

The chain is built from TRBV6-5 and TRBJ1-5, with D tentatively TRBD1 (5 bases). This CDR3 comprises 15 residues. The V and J ends lost 6 bases and 2 bases respectively, with 14 bases between them. In germline, CDR1 is MNHEY, CDR2 SVGAGI. The CDR3, as DNA: TGTGCCAGCAGATTGGACACCCGGGGCAATCAGCCCCAGCATTTT. Its translation: CASRLDTRGNQPQHF.

This sequence joins TRBV4-1 and TRBJ1-4; the match to TRBD1 covers 12 bases. Per germline, CDR1 MGHRA and CDR2 YSYEKL. J gave up 5 bases and V 0 bases, and 7 bases lay outside the gene matches. CDR3 length equals 18 residues. The CDR3 reads CASSQETGTGGVNEKLFF. Written as DNA, the CDR3 is TGCGCCAGCAGCCAAGAAACCGGGACAGGGGGCGTGAATGAAAAACTGTTTTTT.

This clone was detected only once. This rearrangement joins TRBV12-3 or TRBV12-4 to TRBJ2-7, with unresolved D. The V end was cut by 7 bases, the J end by 3 bases, with 7 bases between. This CDR3 comprises 11 residues. CDR3 in amino acids: CASTRSYEQYF. The CDR3 DNA sequence: TGTGCCAGCACCCGCAGCTACGAGCAGTACTTC.

This clone came up once. This sequence joins TRBV6-5 and TRBJ2-5; 10 bases fit TRBD2. The CDR3 loop spans 13 amino acids. J gave up 4 bases and V 6 bases, and 2 bases lay outside the gene matches. From germline, CDR1 is MNHEY and CDR2 SVGAGI. The CDR3 coding sequence is TGTGCCAGCAGCCGACTAGCGGGAGAGACCCAGTACTTC. It specifies CASSRLAGETQYF.

This chain links TRBV5-4 with TRBJ1-4, with 8 bases identical to TRBD1. J was trimmed by 4 bases and V by 4 bases; bases with no gene match: 3. Germline CDR1 reads SGHNT; CDR2 reads YYREEE (reference sequence). This CDR3 contains 14 residues. The CDR3 sequence is CASSPGQDNEKLFF. In DNA, the CDR3 is TGTGCCAGCAGCCCGGGACAGGATAATGAAAAACTGTTTTTT.

This chain connects TRBV19 to TRBJ2-3, with unresolved D. This CDR3 has 14 residues. From germline, CDR1 is LNHDA and CDR2 SQIVND (reference sequence). Deletions cut 7 bases from V and 0 bases from J, with 11 bases between. The CDR3 bases are TGTGCCAGTAAAATTGTTTCTAGCACAGATACGCAGTATTTT. Translation gives CASKIVSSTDTQYF.

The V call is TRBV5-1, the J call TRBJ2-1; TRBD2 agrees at 7 bases. Per the germline V gene, CDR1 is SGHRS and CDR2 is YFSETQ. The CDR3 consists of 14 residues. The trim removed 6 bases at V and 8 bases at J, leaving 11 bases unmatched. CDR3 region: CASTTQRGEDEQFF. CDR3 DNA sequence: TGCGCCAGCACCACCCAGCGGGGTGAGGATGAGCAGTTCTTC.

Worth noting for this clone: Sequence at one end of the junction differs from germline and may be a read error. Other DNA sequences from this sample encode an identical CDR3 as well. J is TRBJ2-7 and V is TRBV6-6; D call uncertain. This CDR3 has 12 residues. From germline, CDR1 is MNHNY and CDR2 SVGAGI (reference sequence). The CDR3 DNA follows: TGCGCCAGCAGTCACGAGACCTACGAGCAGTACTTC. As protein: CASSHETYEQYF.

The chain recombines TRBV10-1 with TRBJ2-4; D gene ambiguous. Trimming shortened V by 8 bases and J by 8 bases, and 16 bases separated the two germline ends. The length of the CDR3 is 13 residues. Germline CDR1 WNHNN, CDR2 SYGVQD (reference sequence). The CDR3 here is CASPRSGLDIQYF. The DNA for the CDR3 is TGCGCCAGCCCTCGGTCGGGTCTTGACATTCAGTACTTC.